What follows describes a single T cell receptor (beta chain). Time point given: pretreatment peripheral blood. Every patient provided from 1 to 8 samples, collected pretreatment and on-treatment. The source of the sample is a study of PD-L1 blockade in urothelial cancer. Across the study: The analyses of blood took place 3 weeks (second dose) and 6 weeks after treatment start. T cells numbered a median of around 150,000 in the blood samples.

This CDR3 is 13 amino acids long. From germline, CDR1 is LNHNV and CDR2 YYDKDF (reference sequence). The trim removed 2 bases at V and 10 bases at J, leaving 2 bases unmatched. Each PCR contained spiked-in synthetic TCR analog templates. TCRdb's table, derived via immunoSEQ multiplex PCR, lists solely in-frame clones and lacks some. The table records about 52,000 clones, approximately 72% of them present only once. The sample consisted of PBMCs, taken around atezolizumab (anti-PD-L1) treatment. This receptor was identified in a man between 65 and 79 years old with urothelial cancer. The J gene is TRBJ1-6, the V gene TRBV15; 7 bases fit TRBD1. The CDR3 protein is CATSRTGDSPLHF. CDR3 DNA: TGTGCCACCAGCAGAACAGGGGACTCACCCCTCCACTTT.